Shown below are 9 T cell receptor beta chains from a single sample sequenced in a study of cytomegalovirus exposure and HLA in healthy donors. Amplification used 60 Vbeta primers and 13 Jbeta primers. The table came from immunoSEQ multiplex PCR; TCRdb's copy has only in-frame clones and leaves some out. The sample records tens of thousands of clones, around 86% being singletons. Sequencing was carried out using PBMCs. These receptors came from a man aged 30-40 years in good health and CMV-seropositive.

This chain joins TRBV28 and TRBJ2-1; tentative D call: TRBD2 (7 bases). The germline CDR1 and CDR2 sequences are MDHEN and SYDVKM. The V end lost 2 bases, the J end lost 2 bases, and 10 bases lay between the germline ends. The CDR3 spans 15 residues. The CDR3 DNA is TGTGCCAGCAGTTTAGGGGGGGCTACCTACAATGAGCAGTTCTTC. Its translation is CASSLGGATYNEQFF.

The chain employs TRBV2 and TRBJ1-2; D may be TRBD1 (6 bases). The CDR3 spans 11 residues. CDR1 and CDR2 from the germline V gene are SNHLY and FYNNEI. Trimming pared 5 bases from V and 5 bases from J, leaving 6 bases between. CDR3 DNA sequence: TGTGCCAGCAGTACAGGGTATGGCTACACCTTC. Its protein product is CASSTGYGYTF.

The J gene is TRBJ2-5, the V gene TRBV9, with 10 bases that match TRBD2. V lost 2 bases, J lost 4 bases, and 5 bases stayed unmatched. Per germline, CDR1 SGDLS and CDR2 YYNGEE. This CDR3 is built from 15 residues. CDR3 amino acids: CASSVLAGDGETQYF. The CDR3 DNA reads as TGTGCCAGCAGCGTCCTAGCGGGAGACGGAGAGACCCAGTACTTC.

This clone was counted between two and nine times. J is TRBJ2-1 and V is TRBV18; TRBD1 aligns across 9 bases. Per the germline V gene, CDR1 is KGHSH and CDR2 is LQKENI. This CDR3 contains 15 residues. V dropped 6 bases and J dropped 5; count of bases not matched to a gene: 8. This CDR3 reads CASSPGTGNNNEQFF. CDR3 in DNA: TGTGCCAGCTCCCCCGGGACAGGGAACAACAATGAGCAGTTCTTC.

The chain couples TRBV7-2 to TRBJ2-2; D not certain. This CDR3 is 14 amino acids long. The V gene's germline CDR1 is SGHTA and CDR2 FQGNSA. V was pared by 3 bases and J by 1 base, with 6 bases between. In DNA form, the CDR3 reads TGTGCCAGCAGCTTTTCAGGGAACACCGGGGAGCTGTTTTTT. The encoded protein is CASSFSGNTGELFF. Variable domain in full (rest from reference TRBV7-2 and TRBJ2-2): GAGVSQSPSNKVTEKGKDVELRCDPISGHTALYWYRQSLGQGLEFLIYFQGNSAPDKSGLPSDRFSAERTGGSVSTLTIQRTQQEDSAVYLCASSFSGNTGELFFGEGSRLTVL.

This clone has a single count. V gene TRBV19 combines with J gene TRBJ1-5; no reliable D call. CDR3 length: 14 amino acids. V gave up 6 bases and J gave up 3 bases, with 12 bases separating them. Germline V gene lookup returns CDR1 LNHDA and CDR2 SQIVND (reference sequence). CDR3 DNA: TGTGCCAGTAGCACCAGAGACTACAATCAGCCCCAGCATTTT. Its protein product is CASSTRDYNQPQHF.

The genes are TRBV10-3 and TRBJ2-1; 7 positions agree with TRBD1. J lost 8 bases, V lost 0 bases, and 4 bases had no gene match. The V gene's germline CDR1 is ENHRY and CDR2 SYGVKD. The CDR3 is 14 amino acids. The CDR3: CAISESTGIHEQFF. CDR3 bases: TGTGCCATCAGTGAGTCGACAGGGATCCATGAGCAGTTCTTC.

V usage is TRBV2 and J usage is TRBJ1-3; no clear D. Germline values: CDR1 SNHLY, CDR2 FYNNEI. There are 12 residues in the CDR3. Trimming took off 6 bases at V and 5 bases at J, with 8 bases between the two ends. CDR3 DNA: TGTGCCAGCAGCCCAGTCCGAAACACCATATATTTT. Translated, it gives CASSPVRNTIYF.

This clone was seen once. This chain uses TRBV6-1 with TRBJ2-4; the match to TRBD2 covers 7 bases. The CDR3 is made up of 12 amino acids. Per the germline V gene, CDR1 is MNHNS and CDR2 is SASEGT. J was trimmed by 15 bases and V by 7 bases; bases with no gene match: 12. The CDR3 protein is CASTAAGGSTYF. Written as DNA, the CDR3 is TGTGCCAGCACCGCAGCCGGGGGGTCGACGTACTTC.